This T cell receptor (beta chain) was sequenced in a study of control samples from healthy donors and cancer patients. Profiling relied on immunoSEQ multiplex PCR, and the TCRdb table lists in-frame clones only, not all of them. The sample holds roughly 160,000 clones, 96% seen once. A word on this clone: One end of the junction is discordant with germline, which a read error may explain.

This CDR3 is built from 15 residues. Germline CDR1 SGHKS, CDR2 YYEKEE (reference sequence). The chain couples TRBV5-5 to TRBJ2-5, with TRBD1 matching over 12 bases. The receptor's source is a woman in her 30s in good health. Sequencing input: blood. The CDR3 sequence: CASRLGQGAQETQYF. CDR3 sequence (DNA): TGTGCCAGCAGATTGGGACAGGGGGCGCAAGAGACCCAGTACTTC.